This T cell receptor beta chain was sequenced for a study of shared clonotypes between healthy human individuals. Concerning this clone itself: Other DNA sequences from this sample encode an identical CDR3 as well.

The germline V and J ends were trimmed by 1 base and 4 bases, with 3 bases remaining between them. Germline loops: CDR1 KGHSH, CDR2 LQKENI. The CDR3 runs 12 residues. This table comes from immunoSEQ multiplex PCR, and its TCRdb copy is limited to in-frame clones, with some not included. Here the sample spans 1,500,000 or so clones, about 98.5% being singletons. The rearrangement uses TRBV18 and TRBJ2-3, with D hard to call. This TCR derives from a man aged 25 to 45 in good health. Sample: naive CD4+ T cells sorted from blood. Described subset: CD45RA+ positively selected. This CDR3 is CASSPLADTQYF. As DNA, the CDR3 is TGTGCCAGCTCACCACTCGCAGATACGCAGTATTTT.